This T cell receptor beta chain is drawn from a study of blood T cell repertoires in COVID-19 (dated by TCRdb to 2019 to 2021). As for the study more broadly: The collaborator samples originated in the United States, Italy and Spain and spanned the acute and convalescent phases of COVID-19. The material from the prospective study consisted of cDNA or gDNA derived from T cells, B-cell-depleted T cells, or PBMCs. Deeply sampled blood TCRbeta repertoires from subjects exposed to, actively infected with, or recovered from COVID-19 were included in the dataset. The repertoires were made available in a free public database intended to serve as a resource for research on the immune response to SARS-CoV-2. Samples came from the ongoing ImmuneRACE study (first 160 participants) plus 1,254 subjects from 6 global collaborators. Nearly every sample came with metadata listing a de-identified subject ID, COVID-19 status, age in years and sex. Where available, HLA class I and class II types were taken from metadata supplied by the sample provider and were not determined by assay-based typing.

On this clone: Its target antigen remains unknown. No much larger clone is present one base from it, and per-base qualities are unavailable.

Collaborating institutions collected whole blood in K2EDTA tubes following their own protocols. For TCRbeta analysis, collaborators shipped samples as frozen whole blood, isolated PBMCs, or DNA extracted from either of those sample types. Overall results and qualifications from the work: The quantity of clinical and demographic metadata differed by source and by participant and was supplied without curation.

TCRbeta CDR3 regions were amplified from genomic DNA by means of the immunoSEQ Assay, a bias-controlled multiplex PCR. On the authors' methods: Within the assay, amplification of reference gene primers was used to estimate how many nucleated cells each sample contained. Sequence reads were collapsed and filtered to measure the absolute abundance of every unique TCRbeta CDR3 rearrangement. Productive Simpson clonality was computed per sample as the square root of Simpson's diversity index over productive rearrangements. The source is immuneACCESS, and TCRdb retained only in-frame sequences with V and J called. Part of the clones is not carried over; for the studies checked, unresolved V genes explain less than half of this, and the remainder is unexplained. That table supplies the V and J calls and clone size; D and trimming were determined from the DNA. Present in this sample are approximately 100,000 clones, around 85% of which were seen just once. The ten largest clonotypes hold 12% of the sample.

Deletion took 6 bases off V and 5 bases off J, with a span of 19 bases between the germline ends. Spanning cysteine to phenylalanine, the CDR3 consists of 15 amino acids. CDR3 DNA is the only sequence kept; it has 45 bases, read in frame from the first base. The germline V gene gives CDR1 as MDHEN and CDR2 as SYDVKM. This sequence was found in a human donor in a cohort sampled during active COVID-19. Here the chain combines TRBV28 and TRBJ1-1; TRBD1 could be the D gene, as 5 bases match. Material for sequencing was peripheral blood. The CDR3 region: CASSHPRQGWTEAFF. The DNA sequence is given as TGTGCCAGCAGCCACCCTAGGCAGGGTTGGACTGAAGCTTTCTTT.